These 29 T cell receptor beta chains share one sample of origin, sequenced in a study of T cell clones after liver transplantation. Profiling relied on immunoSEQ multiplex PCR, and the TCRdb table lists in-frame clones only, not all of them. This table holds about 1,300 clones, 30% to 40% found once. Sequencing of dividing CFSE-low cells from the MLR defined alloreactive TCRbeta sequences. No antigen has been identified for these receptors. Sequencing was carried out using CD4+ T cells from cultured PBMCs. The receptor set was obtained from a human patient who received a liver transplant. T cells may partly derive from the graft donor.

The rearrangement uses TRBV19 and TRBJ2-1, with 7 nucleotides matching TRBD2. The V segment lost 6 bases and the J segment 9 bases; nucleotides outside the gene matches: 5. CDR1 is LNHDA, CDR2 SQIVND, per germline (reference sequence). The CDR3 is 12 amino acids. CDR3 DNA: TGTGCCAGTAGGGCCTGGGAGGGTGAGCAGTTCTTC. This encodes CASRAWEGEQFF. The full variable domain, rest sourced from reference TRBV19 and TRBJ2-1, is DGGITQSPKYLFRKEGQNVTLSCEQNLNHDAMYWYRQDPGQGLRLIYYSQIVNDFQKGDIAEGYSVSREKKESFPLTVTSAQKNPTAFYLCASRAWEGEQFFGPGTRLTVL.

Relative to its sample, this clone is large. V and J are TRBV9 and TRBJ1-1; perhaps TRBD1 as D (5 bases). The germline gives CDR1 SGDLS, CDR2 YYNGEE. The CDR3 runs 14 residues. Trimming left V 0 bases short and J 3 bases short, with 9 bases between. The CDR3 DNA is TGTGCCAGCAGCGTAGTAACCAGGGACACTGAAGCTTTCTTT. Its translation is CASSVVTRDTEAFF.

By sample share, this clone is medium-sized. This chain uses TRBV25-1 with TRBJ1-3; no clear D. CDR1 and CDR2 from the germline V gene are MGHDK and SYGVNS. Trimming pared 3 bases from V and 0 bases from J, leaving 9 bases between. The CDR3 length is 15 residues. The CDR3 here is CASSEWRSSGNTIYF. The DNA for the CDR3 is TGTGCCAGCAGTGAGTGGAGGAGCTCTGGAAACACCATATATTTT. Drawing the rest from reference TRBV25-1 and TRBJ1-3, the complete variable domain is EADIYQTPRYLVIGTGKKITLECSQTMGHDKMYWYQQDPGMELHLIHYSYGVNSTEKGDLSSESTVSRIRTEHFPLTLESARPSHTSQYLCASSEWRSSGNTIYFGEGSWLTVV.

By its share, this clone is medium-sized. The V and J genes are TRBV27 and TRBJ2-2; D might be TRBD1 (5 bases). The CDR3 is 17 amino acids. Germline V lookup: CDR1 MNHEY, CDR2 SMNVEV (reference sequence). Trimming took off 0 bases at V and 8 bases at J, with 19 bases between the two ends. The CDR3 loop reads CASSLSAQSHRQGELFF. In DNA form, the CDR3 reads TGTGCCAGCAGTTTATCGGCCCAATCGCACAGGCAAGGGGAGCTGTTTTTT.

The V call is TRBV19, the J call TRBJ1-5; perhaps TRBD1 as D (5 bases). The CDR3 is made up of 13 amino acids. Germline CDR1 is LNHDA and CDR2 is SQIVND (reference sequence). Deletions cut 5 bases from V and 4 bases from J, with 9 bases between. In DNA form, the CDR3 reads TGTGCCAGTAGTGCGGGGCTGAATCAGCCCCAGCATTTT. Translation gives CASSAGLNQPQHF.

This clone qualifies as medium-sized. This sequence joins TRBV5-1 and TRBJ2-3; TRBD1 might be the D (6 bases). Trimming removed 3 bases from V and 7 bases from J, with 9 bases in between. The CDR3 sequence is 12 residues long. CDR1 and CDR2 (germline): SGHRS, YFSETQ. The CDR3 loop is CASSSTGHTQYF. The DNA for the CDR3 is TGCGCCAGCAGCTCGACAGGTCATACGCAGTATTTT.

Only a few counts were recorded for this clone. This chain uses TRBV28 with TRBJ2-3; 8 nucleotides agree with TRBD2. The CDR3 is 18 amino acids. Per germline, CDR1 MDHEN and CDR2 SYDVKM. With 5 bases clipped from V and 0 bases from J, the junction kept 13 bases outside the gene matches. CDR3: CASSPSSGRGGSTDTQYF. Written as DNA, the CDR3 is TGTGCCAGCAGTCCCTCATCAGGCCGGGGGGGGAGCACAGATACGCAGTATTTT.

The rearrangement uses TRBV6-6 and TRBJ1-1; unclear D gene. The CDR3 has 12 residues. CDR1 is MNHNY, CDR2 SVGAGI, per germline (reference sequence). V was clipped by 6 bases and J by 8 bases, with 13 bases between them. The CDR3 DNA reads TGTGCCAGCAGCCAGGACTGGTTGGAAGCTTTCTTT. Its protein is CASSQDWLEAFF.

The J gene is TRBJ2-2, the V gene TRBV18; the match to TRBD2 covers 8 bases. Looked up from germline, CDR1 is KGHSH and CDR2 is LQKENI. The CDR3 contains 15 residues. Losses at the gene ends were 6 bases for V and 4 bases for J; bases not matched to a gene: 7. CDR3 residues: CASSAGGSGTGELFF. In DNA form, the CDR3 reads TGTGCCAGCTCCGCGGGGGGTAGCGGCACCGGGGAGCTGTTTTTT.

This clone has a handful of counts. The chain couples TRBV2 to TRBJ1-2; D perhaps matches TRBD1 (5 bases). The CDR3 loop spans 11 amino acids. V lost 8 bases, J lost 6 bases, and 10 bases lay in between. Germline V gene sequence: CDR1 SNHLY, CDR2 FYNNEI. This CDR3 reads CASGWGDGYTF. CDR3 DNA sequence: TGTGCCAGCGGGTGGGGGGATGGCTACACCTTC.

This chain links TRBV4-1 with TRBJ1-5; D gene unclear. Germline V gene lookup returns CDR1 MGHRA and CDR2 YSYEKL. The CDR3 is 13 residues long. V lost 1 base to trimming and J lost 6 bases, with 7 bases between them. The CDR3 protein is CASSQASGQPQHF. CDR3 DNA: TGCGCCAGCAGCCAAGCTTCAGGTCAGCCCCAGCATTTT.

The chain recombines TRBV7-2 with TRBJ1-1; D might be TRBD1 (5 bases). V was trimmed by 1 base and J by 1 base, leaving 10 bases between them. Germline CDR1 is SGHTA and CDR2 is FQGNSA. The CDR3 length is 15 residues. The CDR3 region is CASSLVQGGNTEAFF. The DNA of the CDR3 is TGTGCCAGCAGCTTAGTTCAGGGCGGGAACACTGAAGCTTTCTTT.

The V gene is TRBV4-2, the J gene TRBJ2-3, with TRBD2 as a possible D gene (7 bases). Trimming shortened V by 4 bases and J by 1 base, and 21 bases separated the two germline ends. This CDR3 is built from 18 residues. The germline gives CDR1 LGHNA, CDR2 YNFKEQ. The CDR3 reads CASSPSLGGGRGTDTQYF. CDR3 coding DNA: TGTGCCAGCAGCCCTTCCTTGGGGGGGGGCCGAGGCACAGATACGCAGTATTTT.

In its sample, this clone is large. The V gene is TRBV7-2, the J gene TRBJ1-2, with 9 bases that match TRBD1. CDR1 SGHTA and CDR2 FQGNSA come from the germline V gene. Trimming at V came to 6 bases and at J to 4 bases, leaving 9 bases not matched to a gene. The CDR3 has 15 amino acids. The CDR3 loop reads CASSPGTGWSYGYTF. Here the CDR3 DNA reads TGTGCCAGCAGTCCCGGGACAGGGTGGAGCTATGGCTACACCTTC.

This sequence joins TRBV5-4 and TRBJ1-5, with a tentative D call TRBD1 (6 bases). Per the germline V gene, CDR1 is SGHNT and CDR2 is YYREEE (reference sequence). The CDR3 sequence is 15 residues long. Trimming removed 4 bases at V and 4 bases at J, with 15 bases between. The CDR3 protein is CASSIRGHQNQPQHF. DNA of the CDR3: TGTGCCAGCAGCATACGGGGACATCAAAATCAGCCCCAGCATTTT.

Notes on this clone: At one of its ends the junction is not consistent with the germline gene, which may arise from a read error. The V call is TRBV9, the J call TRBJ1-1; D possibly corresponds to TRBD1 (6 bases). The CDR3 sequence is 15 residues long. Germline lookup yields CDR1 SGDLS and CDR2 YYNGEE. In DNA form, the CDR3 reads TGTGCTAGCAGCCCTTTCTCAGGGGCTTACACTGAAGCTTTCTTT. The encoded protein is CASSPFSGAYTEAFF.

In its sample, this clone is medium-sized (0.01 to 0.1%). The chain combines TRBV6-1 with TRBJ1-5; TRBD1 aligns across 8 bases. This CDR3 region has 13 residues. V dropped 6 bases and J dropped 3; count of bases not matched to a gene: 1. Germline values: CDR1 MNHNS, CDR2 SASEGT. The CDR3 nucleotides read TGTGCCAGCAGGGACAGGGACAATCAGCCCCAGCATTTT. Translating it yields CASRDRDNQPQHF.

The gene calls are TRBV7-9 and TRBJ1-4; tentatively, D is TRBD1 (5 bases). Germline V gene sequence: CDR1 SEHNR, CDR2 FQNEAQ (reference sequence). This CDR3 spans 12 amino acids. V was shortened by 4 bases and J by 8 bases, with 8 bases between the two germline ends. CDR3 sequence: CASSWGDEKLFF. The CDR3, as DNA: TGTGCCAGCAGCTGGGGGGACGAAAAACTGTTTTTT.

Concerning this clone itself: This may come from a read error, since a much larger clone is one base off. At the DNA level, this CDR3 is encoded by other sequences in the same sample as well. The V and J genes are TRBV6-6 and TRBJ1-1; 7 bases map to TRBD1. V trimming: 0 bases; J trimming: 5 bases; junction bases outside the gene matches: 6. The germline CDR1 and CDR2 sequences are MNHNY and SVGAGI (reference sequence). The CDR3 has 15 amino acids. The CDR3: CASSYSHRGGTEAFF. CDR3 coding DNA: TGTGCCAGCAGTTACTCTCACAGGGGTGGAACTGAAGCTTTCTTT.

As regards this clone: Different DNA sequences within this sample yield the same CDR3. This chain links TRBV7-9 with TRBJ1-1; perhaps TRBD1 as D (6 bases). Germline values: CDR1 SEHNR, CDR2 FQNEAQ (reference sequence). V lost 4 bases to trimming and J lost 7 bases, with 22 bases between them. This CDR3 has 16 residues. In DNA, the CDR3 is TGTGCCAGCAGCTCCCATTCTGGGGGCGGGGGAGGTGAAGCTTTCTTT. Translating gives CASSSHSGGGGGEAFF.

CDR3 nucleotides: TGCAGCGTTGGGGGACAGTTCAAAGGCGGCTACACCTTC. It encodes CSVGGQFKGGYTF. V is TRBV29-1 and J is TRBJ1-2; 7 bases are a match to TRBD1. The V gene's germline CDR1 is SQVTM and CDR2 ANQGSEA. The CDR3 contains 13 residues. V was clipped by 4 bases and J by 8 bases; unmatched bases: 10.

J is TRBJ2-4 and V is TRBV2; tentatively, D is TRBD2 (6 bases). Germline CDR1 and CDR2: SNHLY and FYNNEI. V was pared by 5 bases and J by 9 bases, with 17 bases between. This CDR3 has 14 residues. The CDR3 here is CASSIRDSRGIQYF. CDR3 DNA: TGTGCCAGCAGTATCCGGGACTCCCGAGGCATTCAGTACTTC.

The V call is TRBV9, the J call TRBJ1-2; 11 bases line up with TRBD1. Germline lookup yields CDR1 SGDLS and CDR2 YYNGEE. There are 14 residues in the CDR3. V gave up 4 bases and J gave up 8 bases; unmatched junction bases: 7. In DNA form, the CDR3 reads TGTGCCAGCAGCCTCGGACAGGGGGCGCGGGGCTACACCTTC. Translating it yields CASSLGQGARGYTF.

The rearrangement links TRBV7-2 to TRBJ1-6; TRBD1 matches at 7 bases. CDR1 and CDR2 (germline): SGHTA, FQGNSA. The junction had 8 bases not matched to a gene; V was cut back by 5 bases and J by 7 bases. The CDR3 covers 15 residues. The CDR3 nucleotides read TGTGCCAGCAGCGCGGAGGGGGCCCCCAATTCACCCCTCCACTTT. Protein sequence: CASSAEGAPNSPLHF.

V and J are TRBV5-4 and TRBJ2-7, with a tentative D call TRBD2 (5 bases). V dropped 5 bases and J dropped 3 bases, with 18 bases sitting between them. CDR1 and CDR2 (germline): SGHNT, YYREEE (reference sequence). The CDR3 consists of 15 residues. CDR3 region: CASRLTLDSIYEQYF. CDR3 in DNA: TGTGCCAGCAGGCTAACCCTGGACTCAATCTACGAGCAGTACTTC.

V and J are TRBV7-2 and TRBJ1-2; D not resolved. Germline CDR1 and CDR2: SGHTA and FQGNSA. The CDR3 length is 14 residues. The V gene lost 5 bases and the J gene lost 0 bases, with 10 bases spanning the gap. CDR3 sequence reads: CASSLQVANYGYTF. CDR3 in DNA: TGTGCCAGCAGCCTTCAGGTTGCTAACTATGGCTACACCTTC.

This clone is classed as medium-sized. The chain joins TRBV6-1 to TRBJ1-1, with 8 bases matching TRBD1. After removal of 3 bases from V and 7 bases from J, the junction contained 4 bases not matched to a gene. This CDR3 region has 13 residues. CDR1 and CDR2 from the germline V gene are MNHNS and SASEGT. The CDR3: CASSDQQGGEAFF. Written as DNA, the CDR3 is TGTGCCAGCAGTGACCAACAGGGGGGTGAAGCTTTCTTT.

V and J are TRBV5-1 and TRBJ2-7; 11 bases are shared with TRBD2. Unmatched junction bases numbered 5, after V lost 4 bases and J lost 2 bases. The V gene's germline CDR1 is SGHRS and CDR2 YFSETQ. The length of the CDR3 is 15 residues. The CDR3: CASSPLAGGTYEQYF. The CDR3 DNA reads TGCGCCAGCAGCCCCCTAGCGGGGGGAACCTACGAGCAGTACTTC.

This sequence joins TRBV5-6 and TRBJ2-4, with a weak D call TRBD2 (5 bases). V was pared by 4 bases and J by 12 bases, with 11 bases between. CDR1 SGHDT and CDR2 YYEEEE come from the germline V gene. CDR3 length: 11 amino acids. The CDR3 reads CASSLSGNQYF. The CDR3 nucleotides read TGTGCCAGCAGCCTGTCGGGGAATCAGTACTTC.